The 13 T cell receptor beta chains given below trace back to one sample, sequenced in a study of T cell repertoires in cytomegalovirus infection. TCRdb used MiXCR to reprocess the reads, holding one entry per CDR3 protein. This sample carries 100,000 to 150,000 distinct CDR3 sequences, roughly a quarter of them seen once, and the ten largest clones take around 32%. These TCRs are of unknown antigen specificity. The sample was PBMCs, sequenced either directly or after in vitro stimulation (not recorded which). The receptor set was obtained from a human donor in good health (CMV status not recorded). Some clones in this sample may be carry-over from other donors' samples.

This rearrangement joins TRBV27 to TRBJ1-5; unclear D gene. With 6 bases removed from V and 0 bases from J, the gap between germline ends came to 18 bases. The CDR3 extends over 17 amino acids. Germline V gene lookup returns CDR1 MNHEY and CDR2 SMNVEV (reference sequence). DNA of the CDR3: TGTGCCAGCAGCCGGCGGACGGCCGCGATTAGCAATCAGCCCCAGCATTTT. This gives the protein CASSRRTAAISNQPQHF.

This clonotype was counted many times. This chain joins TRBV7-6 and TRBJ1-1; 9 nucleotides match TRBD1. Germline CDR1 SGHVS, CDR2 FNYEAQ. The V gene end was trimmed by 5 bases and the J gene end by 3 bases; junction bases not matched to a gene: 4. This CDR3 comprises 14 residues. CDR3 loop: CASSLGTGYTEAFF. CDR3 in DNA: TGTGCCAGCAGCCTCGGGACAGGGTACACTGAAGCTTTCTTT.

This clonotype was recorded at least ten times. The rearrangement links TRBV7-2 to TRBJ2-1; no clear D. Trimming cost V 2 bases and J 5 bases, with 7 bases left between them. CDR1 is SGHTA and CDR2 is FQGNSA in the germline V gene. This CDR3 spans 13 amino acids. The CDR3 here is CASSLSRNNEQFF. The CDR3 DNA is TGTGCCAGCAGCTTAAGTCGGAACAATGAGCAGTTCTTC.

This clonotype has ten or more counts. The chain recombines TRBV7-8 with TRBJ1-2, with no clear D. Per germline, CDR1 SGHVS and CDR2 FQNEAQ. The germline V and J ends were trimmed by 2 bases and 7 bases, with 17 bases remaining between them. CDR3 length: 15 amino acids. Written as DNA, the CDR3 is TGTGCCAGCAGCTTAATACTGGTTCCTCGGGGTGGCTACACCTTC. Translation: CASSLILVPRGGYTF.

There are a few counts of this clonotype. The V gene is TRBV29-1, the J gene TRBJ2-1; 8 bases agree with TRBD2. The CDR3 loop spans 14 amino acids. Losses at the gene ends were 2 bases for V and 4 bases for J; bases not matched to a gene: 4. Germline CDR1 and CDR2: SQVTM and ANQGSEA. CDR3 sequence (DNA): TGCAGCGTTGAATGGAGCGGGGGATACAATGAGCAGTTCTTC. Translating it yields CSVEWSGGYNEQFF.

V and J are TRBV12-3 or TRBV12-4 and TRBJ1-2; unclear D gene. This CDR3 is 15 amino acids long. V shed 1 base and J shed 8 bases, with 17 bases lying between them. The CDR3 reads CASSLEGSPAGGYTF. For the CDR3, the DNA is TGTGCCAGCAGTTTAGAAGGGTCGCCCGCCGGAGGCTACACCTTC.

The chain uses TRBV12-3 or TRBV12-4 and TRBJ1-1, with 11 positions matching TRBD1. Germline trimming cut 5 bases from V and 11 bases from J; bases unmatched to any gene: 4. This CDR3 has 12 residues. The CDR3 protein is CASSGQGARAFF. CDR3 DNA sequence: TGTGCCAGCAGTGGACAGGGGGCACGCGCTTTCTTT.

This clonotype was seen only a few times. This sequence joins TRBV5-1 and TRBJ2-5, with TRBD2 matching 10 bases. Germline values: CDR1 SGHRS, CDR2 YFSETQ. This CDR3 is built from 16 residues. Losses at the gene ends were 2 bases for V and 2 bases for J; bases not matched to a gene: 6. CDR3 in amino acids: CASSLRLAGRQETQYF. The DNA for the CDR3 is TGCGCCAGCAGCTTACGACTAGCGGGTAGGCAAGAGACCCAGTACTTC. Full variable domain (remainder filled in from reference TRBV5-1 and TRBJ2-5): KAGVTQTPRYLIKTRGQQVTLSCSPISGHRSVSWYQQTPGQGLQFLFEYFSETQRNKGNFPGRFSGRQFSNSRSEMNVSTLELGDSALYLCASSLRLAGRQETQYFGPGTRLLVL.

This clonotype was seen repeatedly, ten times or more. The rearrangement links TRBV7-2 to TRBJ1-4, with a possible D match to TRBD1 (5 bases). From germline, CDR1 is SGHTA and CDR2 FQGNSA. V lost 0 bases and J lost 11, with 13 bases in between. CDR3 length: 14 residues. CDR3 sequence reads: CASSLAGAGGKLFF. In DNA form, the CDR3 reads TGTGCCAGCAGCTTAGCAGGGGCCGGGGGTAAACTGTTTTTT.

The rearrangement uses TRBV12-3 or TRBV12-4 and TRBJ1-2; a possible D gene is TRBD1 (6 bases). V lost 5 bases and J lost 8, with 18 bases in between. CDR3 length: 14 amino acids. DNA for the CDR3: TGTGCCAGCAGTCCCAGCGGGACACTCTTGGGCTACACCTTC. It codes for CASSPSGTLLGYTF.

This chain joins TRBV7-6 and TRBJ2-1; 8 positions agree with TRBD2. The CDR3 sequence is 15 residues long. Germline CDR1 and CDR2: SGHVS and FNYEAQ. J lost 4 bases, V lost 1 base, and 3 bases had no gene match. The CDR3 DNA follows: TGTGCCAGCAGCTTAGTTAGCGGGAAATACAATGAGCAGTTCTTC. The encoded protein is CASSLVSGKYNEQFF.

This clonotype was seen only a few times. The J gene is TRBJ2-7, the V gene TRBV20-1; D might be TRBD1 (6 bases). The germline CDR1 and CDR2 sequences are DFQATT and SNEGSKA (reference sequence). Between the trimmed V and J ends, which lost 0 bases and 4 bases, there was a span of 10 bases. The CDR3 contains 13 residues. The CDR3 nucleotides are TGCAGTGCTAGAGAGCGGACAGAATACGAGCAGTACTTC. The encoded protein is CSARERTEYEQYF.

This clonotype has just a few counts. The chain joins TRBV7-6 to TRBJ2-3; 7 bases match TRBD1. This CDR3 spans 16 amino acids. Germline V gene lookup returns CDR1 SGHVS and CDR2 FNYEAQ. V dropped 6 bases and J dropped 0; count of bases not matched to a gene: 9. This chain's CDR3 is CASREKQGLSTDTQYF. The CDR3 DNA is TGTGCCAGCAGGGAAAAACAGGGGCTAAGCACAGATACGCAGTATTTT.